Listed here are 29 T cell receptor beta chains from one sample, sequenced in a study of blood T cell repertoires in COVID-19. Measured with immunoSEQ multiplex PCR; TCRdb has only the in-frame clones, and not every one. The sample yields a few hundred thousand clones, around four fifths seen once. What was sequenced was PBMCs or T cells enriched from blood (not recorded which). These receptors came from a man in his thirties or forties with acute COVID-19.

The chain recombines TRBV2 with TRBJ1-6, with D maybe TRBD1 (5 bases). This CDR3 contains 13 residues. With 6 bases removed from V and 8 bases from J, the gap between germline ends came to 11 bases. Germline lookup yields CDR1 SNHLY and CDR2 FYNNEI. In nucleotides, the CDR3 is TGTGCCAGCAGATGGACACAGGATTCACCCCTCCACTTT. It encodes CASRWTQDSPLHF.

CDR3 bases: TGTGCCAGCAGCCGTGGCGGGTCCGAGCAGTACGTC. This sequence encodes CASSRGGSEQYV. J is TRBJ2-7 and V is TRBV3-1 (or the pseudogene TRBV3-2); tentative D call: TRBD2 (5 bases). Looked up from germline, CDR1 is LGHDT and CDR2 is YNNKEL (reference sequence). Trimming took off 4 bases at V and 6 bases at J, with 10 bases between the two ends. The CDR3 extends over 12 amino acids.

The gene calls are TRBV15 and TRBJ1-5; maybe TRBD1 (6 bases). CDR1 and CDR2 (germline): LNHNV, YYDKDF (reference sequence). The CDR3 spans 17 residues. Trimming removed 0 bases from V and 6 bases from J, with 18 bases in between. The CDR3 is CATSRDLSAGDGQPQHF. DNA for the CDR3: TGTGCCACCAGCAGAGATCTCTCGGCAGGGGACGGTCAGCCCCAGCATTTT.

The chain couples TRBV6-1 to TRBJ2-1; D is perhaps TRBD2 (5 bases). The germline V gene encodes CDR1 MNHNS and CDR2 SASEGT. The ends were cut back, 3 bases at V and 10 bases at J, with 13 bases in the middle. The CDR3 length is 13 residues. CDR3: CASSDTRVREQFF. The CDR3, as DNA: TGTGCCAGCAGTGACACGCGGGTACGGGAGCAGTTCTTC.

The CDR3 is CAWGGLAVTGELFF. In nucleotides, the CDR3 is TGTGCCTGGGGGGGACTAGCGGTCACCGGGGAGCTGTTTTTT. The rearrangement links TRBV30 to TRBJ2-2; TRBD2 matches 11 bases. V dropped 5 bases and J dropped 4; count of bases not matched to a gene: 3. From germline, CDR1 is GTSNPN and CDR2 SVGIG (reference sequence). CDR3 length: 14 residues.

The CDR3 DNA is TGTGCCAGCAGTTTAAGTGGGGGCCTAAACACTGAAGCTTTCTTT. Protein sequence: CASSLSGGLNTEAFF. The chain links TRBV27 to TRBJ1-1, with a weak D call TRBD1 (6 bases). CDR3 length equals 15 residues. Trimming took 2 bases from V and 2 from J, leaving 12 bases between them. Germline V CDR1 and CDR2: MNHEY, SMNVEV (reference sequence).

The chain couples TRBV10-2 to TRBJ1-5, with 7 bases lining up with TRBD1. Germline trimming cut 3 bases from V and 5 bases from J; bases unmatched to any gene: 10. Germline lookup yields CDR1 WSHSY and CDR2 SAAADI. The CDR3 consists of 16 residues. The CDR3 region has the DNA TGCGCCAGCAGTGACCCCACAGGGGTCCTTGATCAGCCCCAGCATTTT. This sequence encodes CASSDPTGVLDQPQHF.

The rearrangement links TRBV19 to TRBJ1-4; D is ambiguous. CDR3 size: 12 residues. V was trimmed by 7 bases and J by 5 bases, leaving 8 bases between them. In germline, CDR1 is LNHDA, CDR2 SQIVND (reference sequence). In DNA, the CDR3 is TGTGCCAGTAAGCCCGCCAATGAAAAACTGTTTTTT. It specifies CASKPANEKLFF.

J is TRBJ2-1 and V is TRBV11-2; a possible D gene is TRBD2 (6 bases). Germline V gives CDR1 SGHAT, CDR2 FQNNGV. This CDR3 has 18 amino acids. Trimming cost V 0 bases and J 0 bases, with 15 bases left between them. The CDR3 DNA sequence: TGTGCCAGCAGCTTAGATCCGGGACTCGGGGGCTCCTACAATGAGCAGTTCTTC. It encodes CASSLDPGLGGSYNEQFF.

The rearrangement links TRBV28 to TRBJ1-6, with D unclear. Germline CDR1 is MDHEN and CDR2 is SYDVKM. V was pared by 8 bases and J by 10 bases, with 24 bases between. CDR3 length: 16 amino acids. DNA for the CDR3: TGTGCCAGCGAACCAATGGGAGGTCAGTCGGTCTCACCCCTCCACTTT. It codes for CASEPMGGQSVSPLHF.

J is TRBJ2-7 and V is TRBV12-5; 10 bases fit TRBD2. V was pared by 3 bases and J by 6 bases, with 8 bases of the junction left unmatched. CDR1 is LGHNT and CDR2 is FRNRAP in the germline V gene. The length of the CDR3 is 15 residues. CDR3 nucleotides: TGTGCTAGTGGTTTTTTTCTAGCGGGAGTCGGCGAGCAGTACGTC. Translation: CASGFFLAGVGEQYV.

This chain's CDR3 is CTSVRASISVDEQFF. CDR3 nucleotides: TGCACCAGCGTCAGAGCTAGCATTTCGGTGGATGAGCAGTTCTTC. The chain carries TRBV1 and TRBJ2-1; no DNA check was done on the table's D call, TRBD2. TRBV1 is assigned pseudogene status. This CDR3 is built from 15 residues.

This clone was seen more than once but under ten times. The chain combines TRBV7-8 with TRBJ1-6, with D perhaps TRBD1 (5 bases). Trimming cost V 3 bases and J 12 bases, with 12 bases left between them. Germline CDR1 is SGHVS and CDR2 is FQNEAQ. The CDR3 has 13 amino acids. CDR3 DNA sequence: TGTGCCAGCAGCTTCAACGGAGGGGAACCCCTCCACTTT. It encodes CASSFNGGEPLHF.

V and J are TRBV6-5 and TRBJ1-5, with D uncertain. This CDR3 spans 13 amino acids. CDR1 is MNHEY, CDR2 SVGAGI, per germline. V lost 6 bases, J lost 6 bases, and 12 bases lay in between. CDR3 in amino acids: CASSYPAGQPQHF. In DNA, the CDR3 is TGTGCCAGCAGCTATCCAGCGGGTCAGCCCCAGCATTTT.

The chain employs TRBV4-3 and TRBJ2-5; D perhaps matches TRBD1 (5 bases). This CDR3 has 16 residues. Between the trimmed V and J ends, which lost 0 bases and 4 bases, there was a span of 15 bases. From germline, CDR1 is LGHNA and CDR2 YSLEER. The CDR3 is CASSQDKSSRVETQYF. The CDR3 coding sequence is TGCGCCAGCAGCCAAGATAAGTCGAGCAGGGTAGAGACCCAGTACTTC.

J is TRBJ1-1 and V is TRBV24-1, with D possibly matching TRBD1 (5 bases). The CDR3 length is 12 residues. CDR1 is KGHDR, CDR2 SFDVKD, per germline. The ends were cut back, 6 bases at V and 4 bases at J, with 8 bases in the middle. CDR3 nucleotides: TGTGCCACCAGTCTGCAGGGCACTGAAGCTTTCTTT. Encoded protein: CATSLQGTEAFF.

Regarding this clone: The junction differs from germline at one of its ends, possibly a read error. The rearrangement links TRBV5-1 to TRBJ2-5; TRBD2 aligns across 16 bases. The CDR3 sequence is 18 residues long. The germline CDR1 and CDR2 sequences are SGHRS and YFSETQ. The CDR3 loop is CASSAPGLAGGYQETQYF. The CDR3 coding sequence is TGTGCCAGCAGCGCTCCGGGACTAGCGGGAGGGTACCAAGAGACCCAGTACTTC.

The V gene is TRBV29-1, the J gene TRBJ1-3; 7 positions match TRBD1. Germline V gene lookup returns CDR1 SQVTM and CDR2 ANQGSEA. Trimming at V came to 6 bases and at J to 8 bases, leaving 10 bases not matched to a gene. The CDR3 sequence is 13 residues long. This CDR3 reads CSVGDRVGDTIYF. The CDR3 DNA sequence: TGCAGCGTGGGAGACAGGGTGGGAGACACCATATATTTT.

The V call is TRBV19, the J call TRBJ1-4; no clear D gene. CDR3 size: 16 residues. Germline lookup yields CDR1 LNHDA and CDR2 SQIVND (reference sequence). V gave up 3 bases and J gave up 0 bases, with 11 bases separating them. CDR3 region: CASSISRRATNEKLFF. CDR3 nucleotides: TGTGCCAGTAGTATTTCCCGAAGAGCAACTAATGAAAAACTGTTTTTT.

V and J are TRBV9 and TRBJ1-1; 7 bases agree with TRBD1. This CDR3 spans 14 amino acids. The germline V gene has CDR1 SGDLS and CDR2 YYNGEE. V was clipped by 3 bases and J by 3 bases; unmatched bases: 5. The CDR3 reads CASSEGQRDTEAFF. DNA for the CDR3: TGTGCCAGCAGCGAGGGACAGCGGGACACTGAAGCTTTCTTT. The full variable domain, completed using reference TRBV9 and TRBJ1-1, is DSGVTQTPKHLITATGQRVTLRCSPRSGDLSVYWYQQSLDQGLQFLIQYYNGEERAKGNILERFSAQQFPDLHSELNLSSLELGDSALYFCASSEGQRDTEAFFGQGTRLTVV.

This chain connects TRBV6-1 to TRBJ2-5, with unresolved D. Germline V CDR1 and CDR2: MNHNS, SASEGT. This CDR3 region has 15 residues. The V gene lost 3 bases and the J gene lost 1 base, with 12 bases spanning the gap. This chain's CDR3 is CASSEAPSSQETQYF. As DNA, the CDR3 is TGTGCCAGCAGTGAGGCCCCTAGTTCCCAAGAGACCCAGTACTTC.

This sequence joins TRBV19 and TRBJ2-7; D is ambiguous. The CDR3 spans 12 residues. Germline lookup yields CDR1 LNHDA and CDR2 SQIVND (reference sequence). Trimming removed 4 bases from V and 6 bases from J, with 10 bases in between. CDR3 in amino acids: CASSNPLGEQYV. CDR3 DNA sequence: TGTGCCAGTAGTAATCCCCTCGGCGAGCAGTACGTC.

This clone was seen just once. V and J are TRBV5-1 and TRBJ1-1, with TRBD1 matching 10 bases. There are 16 residues in the CDR3. CDR1 and CDR2 (germline): SGHRS, YFSETQ. The V segment lost 4 bases and the J segment 5 bases; nucleotides outside the gene matches: 11. The CDR3: CASSTGQGGLATEAFF. The CDR3 DNA is TGCGCCAGCAGCACCGGACAGGGGGGGTTAGCGACTGAAGCTTTCTTT.

The chain combines TRBV21-1 with TRBJ2-7; the table's D call, TRBD2, was not checked against the DNA. TRBV21-1 constitutes a pseudogene. This CDR3 has 13 residues. The CDR3 sequence is CASSIRLAREQYV. The CDR3 DNA sequence: TGTGCCAGCAGCATCCGACTAGCCCGGGAGCAGTACGTC.

The count of this clone is one. This chain uses TRBV10-3 with TRBJ2-2; 8 positions agree with TRBD2. Unmatched junction bases numbered 15, after V lost 11 bases and J lost 7 bases. Germline loops: CDR1 ENHRY, CDR2 SYGVKD. The CDR3 has 15 residues. CDR3 sequence reads: CAPTPTSGWVGELFF. In DNA, the CDR3 is TGTGCCCCAACCCCCACTAGCGGTTGGGTCGGGGAGCTGTTTTTT.

The V call is TRBV5-6, the J call TRBJ2-3; 7 bases map to TRBD1. The CDR3 is made up of 16 amino acids. The germline CDR1 and CDR2 sequences are SGHDT and YYEEEE. The V segment lost 4 bases and the J segment 0 bases; nucleotides outside the gene matches: 8. In nucleotides, the CDR3 is TGTGCCAGCAGCCCCAAGGGACAGCCCAGCACAGATACGCAGTATTTT. Encoded protein: CASSPKGQPSTDTQYF.

CDR3 region: CASSLDRVDQPQHF. For the CDR3, the DNA is TGCGCCAGCAGTCTCGACAGGGTCGATCAGCCCCAGCATTTT. This rearrangement joins TRBV4-1 to TRBJ1-5, with TRBD1 matching over 7 bases. Germline V CDR1 and CDR2: MGHRA, YSYEKL. This CDR3 region has 14 residues. V shed 6 bases, J shed 5 bases, and the junction held 7 bases outside the gene matches.

The V and J genes are TRBV27 and TRBJ2-2, with 7 nucleotides matching TRBD2. Trimming cost V 6 bases and J 6 bases; bases outside gene matches: 7. The germline V gene has CDR1 MNHEY and CDR2 SMNVEV (reference sequence). The CDR3 totals 14 residues. The CDR3 spells CASSRTRKAGELFF. The CDR3 DNA reads TGTGCCAGCAGCCGGACTAGGAAGGCCGGGGAGCTGTTTTTT.

The J gene is TRBJ1-1, the V gene TRBV12-5; 8 bases line up with TRBD1. Trimming cost V 6 bases and J 6 bases; bases outside gene matches: 6. Germline assignment: CDR1 LGHNT and CDR2 FRNRAP. The CDR3 length is 13 residues. CDR3 sequence (DNA): TGTGCTAGTGGACGGACAGGGAAGGCTGAAGCTTTCTTT. Its protein product is CASGRTGKAEAFF.